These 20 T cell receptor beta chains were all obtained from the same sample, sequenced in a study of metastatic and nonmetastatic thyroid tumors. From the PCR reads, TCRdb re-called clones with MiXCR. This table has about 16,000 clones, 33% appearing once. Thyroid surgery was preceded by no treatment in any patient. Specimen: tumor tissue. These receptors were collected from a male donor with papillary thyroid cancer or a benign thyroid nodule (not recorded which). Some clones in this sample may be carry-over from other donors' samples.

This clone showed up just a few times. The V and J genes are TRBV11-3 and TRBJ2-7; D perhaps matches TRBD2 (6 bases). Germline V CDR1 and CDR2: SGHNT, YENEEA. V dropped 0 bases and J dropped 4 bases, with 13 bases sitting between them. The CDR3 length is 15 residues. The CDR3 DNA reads TGTGCCAGCAGCTTAGAAGGCAGGGAGGTGTACGAGCAGTACTTC. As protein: CASSLEGREVYEQYF.

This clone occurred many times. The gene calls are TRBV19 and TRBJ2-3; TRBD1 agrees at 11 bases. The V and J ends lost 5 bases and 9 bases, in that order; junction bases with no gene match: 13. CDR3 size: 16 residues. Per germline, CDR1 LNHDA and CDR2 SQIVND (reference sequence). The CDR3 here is CASSRTGGFSDPTQYF. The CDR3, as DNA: TGTGCCAGTAGTCGGACAGGGGGCTTTTCGGATCCGACGCAGTATTTT.

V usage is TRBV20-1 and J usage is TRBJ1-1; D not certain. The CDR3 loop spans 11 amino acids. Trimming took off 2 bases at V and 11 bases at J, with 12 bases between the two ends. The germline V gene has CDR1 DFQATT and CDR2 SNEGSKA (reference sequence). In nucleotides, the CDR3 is TGCAGTGCTAGAATGGACCTGGGGGCTTTCTTT. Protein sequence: CSARMDLGAFF.

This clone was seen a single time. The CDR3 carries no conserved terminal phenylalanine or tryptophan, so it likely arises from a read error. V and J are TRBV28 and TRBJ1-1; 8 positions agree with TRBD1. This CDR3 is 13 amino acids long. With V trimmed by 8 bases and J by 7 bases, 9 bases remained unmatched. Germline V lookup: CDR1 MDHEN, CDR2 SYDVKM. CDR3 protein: CASLTGARNEAFL. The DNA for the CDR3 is TGTGCCAGCTTGACAGGGGCTCGCAATGAAGCTTTCTTA.

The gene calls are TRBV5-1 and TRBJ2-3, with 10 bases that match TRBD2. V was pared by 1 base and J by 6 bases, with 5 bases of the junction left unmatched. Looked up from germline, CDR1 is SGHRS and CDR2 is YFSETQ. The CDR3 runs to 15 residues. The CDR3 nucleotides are TGCGCCAGCAGCTTGACAGCGGGGGGGCCCGATACGCAGTATTTT. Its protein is CASSLTAGGPDTQYF.

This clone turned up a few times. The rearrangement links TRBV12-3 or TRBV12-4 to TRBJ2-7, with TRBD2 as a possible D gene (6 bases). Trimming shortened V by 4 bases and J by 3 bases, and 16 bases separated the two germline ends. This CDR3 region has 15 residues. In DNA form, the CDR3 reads TGTGCCAGCAGTTCCGAAGCGGGTCGGCTCTACGAGCAGTACTTC. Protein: CASSSEAGRLYEQYF.

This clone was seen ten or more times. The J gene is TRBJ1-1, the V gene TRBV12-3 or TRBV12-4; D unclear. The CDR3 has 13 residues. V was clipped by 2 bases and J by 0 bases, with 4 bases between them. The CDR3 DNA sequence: TGTGCCAGCAGTTTAAGCCTGAACACTGAAGCTTTCTTT. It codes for CASSLSLNTEAFF.

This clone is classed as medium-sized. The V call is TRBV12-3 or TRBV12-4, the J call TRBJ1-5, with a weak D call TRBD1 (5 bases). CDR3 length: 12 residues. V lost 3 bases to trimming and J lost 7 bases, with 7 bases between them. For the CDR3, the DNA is TGTGCCAGCAGTTTGCAGGGACAGCCCCAGCATTTT. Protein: CASSLQGQPQHF.

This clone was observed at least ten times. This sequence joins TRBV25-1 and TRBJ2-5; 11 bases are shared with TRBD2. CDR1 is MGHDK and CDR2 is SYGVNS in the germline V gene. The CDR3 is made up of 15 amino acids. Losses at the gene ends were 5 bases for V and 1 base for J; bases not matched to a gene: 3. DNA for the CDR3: TGTGCCAGCAGTATGGGGACTAGCGGCCAAGAGACCCAGTACTTC. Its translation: CASSMGTSGQETQYF.

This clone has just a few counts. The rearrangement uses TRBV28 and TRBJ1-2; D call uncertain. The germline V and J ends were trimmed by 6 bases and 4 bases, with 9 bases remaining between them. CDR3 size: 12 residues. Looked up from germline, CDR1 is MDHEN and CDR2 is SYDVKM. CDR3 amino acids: CASSTAAYGYTF. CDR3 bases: TGTGCCAGCAGCACCGCAGCCTATGGCTACACCTTC.

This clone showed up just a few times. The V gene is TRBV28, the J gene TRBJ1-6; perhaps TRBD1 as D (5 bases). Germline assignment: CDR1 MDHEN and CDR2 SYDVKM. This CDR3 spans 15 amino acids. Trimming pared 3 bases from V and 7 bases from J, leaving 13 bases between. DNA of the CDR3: TGTGCCAGCAGTTTGATCAGGGCGGGCAATTCACCCCTCCACTTT. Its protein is CASSLIRAGNSPLHF.

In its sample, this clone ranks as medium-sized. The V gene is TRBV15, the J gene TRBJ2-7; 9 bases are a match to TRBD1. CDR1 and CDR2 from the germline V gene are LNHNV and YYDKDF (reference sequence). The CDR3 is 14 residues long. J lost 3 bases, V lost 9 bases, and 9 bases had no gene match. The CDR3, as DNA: TGTGCCACGTCCCGGGACAGGGTGGGCTACGAGCAGTACTTC. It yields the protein CATSRDRVGYEQYF.

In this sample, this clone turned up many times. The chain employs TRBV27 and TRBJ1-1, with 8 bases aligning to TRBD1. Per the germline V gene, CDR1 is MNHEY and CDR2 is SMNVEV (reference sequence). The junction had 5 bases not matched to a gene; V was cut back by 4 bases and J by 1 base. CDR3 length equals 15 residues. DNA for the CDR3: TGTGCCAGCAGTTCACTGACAGGGGAGAACACTGAAGCTTTCTTT. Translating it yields CASSSLTGENTEAFF.

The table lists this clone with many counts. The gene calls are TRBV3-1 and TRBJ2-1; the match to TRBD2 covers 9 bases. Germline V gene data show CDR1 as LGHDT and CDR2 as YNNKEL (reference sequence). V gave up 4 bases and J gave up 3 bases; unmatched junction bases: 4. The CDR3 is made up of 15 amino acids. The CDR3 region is CASSPFSGGYNEQFF. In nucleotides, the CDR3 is TGTGCCAGCAGCCCTTTTAGCGGGGGCTACAATGAGCAGTTCTTC.

The CDR3 nucleotides are TGTGCCAGCAGCTTCACATGGGACAATGAGCAGTTCTTC. It specifies CASSFTWDNEQFF. This chain connects TRBV7-2 to TRBJ2-1; no reliable D call. The CDR3 spans 13 residues. CDR1 is SGHTA and CDR2 is FQGNSA in the germline V gene. Trimming took 3 bases from V and 5 from J, leaving 8 bases between them.

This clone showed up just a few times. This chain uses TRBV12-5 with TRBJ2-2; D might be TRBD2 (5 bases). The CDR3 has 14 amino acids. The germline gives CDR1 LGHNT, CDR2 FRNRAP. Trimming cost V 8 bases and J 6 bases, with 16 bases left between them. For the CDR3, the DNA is TGTGCTAGTACCAAATCGCGGGCTCCCGGGGAGCTGTTTTTT. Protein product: CASTKSRAPGELFF.

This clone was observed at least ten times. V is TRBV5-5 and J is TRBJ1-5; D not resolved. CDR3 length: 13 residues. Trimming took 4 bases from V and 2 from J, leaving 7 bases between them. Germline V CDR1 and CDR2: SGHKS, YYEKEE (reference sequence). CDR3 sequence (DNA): TGTGCCAGCAGCCACCAGGGCAATCAGCCCCAGCATTTT. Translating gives CASSHQGNQPQHF.

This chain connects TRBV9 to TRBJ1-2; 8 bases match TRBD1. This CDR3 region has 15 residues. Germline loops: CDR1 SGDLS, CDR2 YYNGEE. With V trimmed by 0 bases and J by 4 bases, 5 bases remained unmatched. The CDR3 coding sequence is TGTGCCAGCAGCGTAGGAGGACAGGGATTCTATGGCTACACCTTC. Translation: CASSVGGQGFYGYTF.

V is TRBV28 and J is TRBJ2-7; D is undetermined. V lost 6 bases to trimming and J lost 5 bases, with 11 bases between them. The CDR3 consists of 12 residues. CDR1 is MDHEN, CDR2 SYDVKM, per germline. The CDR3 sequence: CASRSTRNEQYF. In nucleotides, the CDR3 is TGTGCCAGCAGGTCGACGCGGAACGAGCAGTACTTC.

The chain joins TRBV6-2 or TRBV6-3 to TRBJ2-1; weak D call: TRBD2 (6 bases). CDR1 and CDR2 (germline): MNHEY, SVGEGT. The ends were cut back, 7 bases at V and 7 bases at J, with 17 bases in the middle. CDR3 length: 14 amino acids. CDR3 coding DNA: TGTGCCAGCACCCCTGCGGGGCCGTGGAATGAGCAGTTCTTC. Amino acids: CASTPAGPWNEQFF.